This T cell receptor (beta chain) appears in the sequencing data of a study of cytomegalovirus exposure and HLA in healthy donors (TCRdb year 2017). In the study overall: An earlier analysis of approximately 600 of the donors reported 276 Gb of sequence data and more than 90 million unique TCR beta sequences from some 180 million T cells. Roughly 290 gigabases of sequencing data and 75 million to 85 million unique TCR sequences made up an early release that covered approximately 650 HLA-typed donors. Of the roughly 400 genotyped donors, around 81% fell in the genetic ancestry cluster associated with self-reported Caucasian donors. The aim of the study was to test whether cataloging public T cell receptors could identify signatures of past pathogen exposure. The study used immunosequencing to profile the T cell repertoires of 670 or so subjects and linked those repertoires to cytomegalovirus serostatus. Along with the approximately 700-subject first cohort, a separate validation cohort of 120 different subjects was used. High-throughput TCR immunosequencing, statistical association of individual TCRs with disease status, and machine learning were combined to predict cytomegalovirus infection status. To study patterns of TCR occurrence, a later analysis re-analyzed previously published TCR beta repertoires from 700 or so donors and added high-resolution HLA genotyping. Rather than using new phenotypic data, the later analysis identified candidate immune exposures from TCR beta sequences and from how often those sequences occurred across donors. To decide whether each TCR beta V gene segment behaved as functional or pseudogenic, an earlier analysis of 587 of the donors relied on high-throughput TCR beta sequencing. Donor age, sex, ethnicity and CMV serostatus were compiled alongside the repertoire data. In a later genetic analysis, genome-wide SNP genotypes for about three fifths of the 666 donors were used, and that subset was treated as a discovery cohort. Every repertoire in the discovery cohort had been generated on one and the same sequencing platform. Class I and class II HLA loci were covered by the typing at four-digit resolution. Typing coverage varied by locus: roughly 620-630 donors for A, B, C, DRB1 and DQB1; more than 500 for DQA1; 606 for DPA1; about 450 for DPB1. Because of strong linkage in the cohort, roughly five DR-DQ haplotypes were treated as single units for association and clustering. On average, roughly 250,000 unique TCR beta nucleotide sequences were sequenced per donor among a few hundred genotyped donors of the cohort, with roughly 18% of those sequences being non-productive.

The cohort consisted of approximately 670 healthy bone marrow donors. At the time of sampling, all cohort members were nominally healthy, though unrecorded immune exposures were likely present. The donor tested CMV seropositive and was one of the 289 seropositive cohort members. A peripheral blood sample was provided by each donor, and peripheral blood mononuclear cells were used for TCR beta sequencing. The Qiagen DNeasy Blood Extraction Kit was used to extract genomic DNA from the blood cell samples. As for this clone: The antigen it binds to is not known. No base quality information exists; no much larger clone differs at one position.

The investigation overall reported the following: The presence/absence analyses assumed that sequencing depth was roughly uniform across donors, and that assumption may not be true. Some IMGT-functional V segments, including TRBV6-2 and TRBV6-3, could not be told apart with the 87-base-pair reads, so those segments were excluded. In a later genetic analysis, a missense DCLRE1C variant was associated with V-gene and J-gene trimming of TCR beta chains, and the association was replicated in an independent cohort. The earlier analysis of approximately 560 of the donors excluded approximately 15 rarely observed V segments, including chromosome 9 orphons, because counts were too low. When HLA alleles, especially DR and DQ, strongly co-occurred, attributing TCR associations to individual alleles was difficult. The classifier was reported to diagnose cytomegalovirus status with high specificity and sensitivity in both the original cohort and the validation cohort. Linkage disequilibrium might explain the correlated functional status among segregating V segments, but an unknown experimental factor could not be ruled out. It was suggested by the authors that the approach could potentially be generalized to other disease states and immunological phenotypes. A further reported finding was that TCR beta sequences accurately predicted the HLA-A and HLA-B alleles for most subjects in the first cohort. Several of the top co-occurrence clusters appeared to be linked to parvovirus B19, influenza, CMV and Epstein-Barr virus, according to a later analysis. A group of highly shared sequence variants was considered likely to be a technical artifact of the sequencing pipeline. According to a later analysis, most CMV-associated TCR beta chains appeared to be HLA-restricted, and the HLA associations seemed to be driven largely by CMV exposure. In vitro tests confirmed that a few of the cytomegalovirus-associated TCR beta chains recognize cytomegalovirus antigens. In a later analysis, TCR association rates were found to vary across HLA loci, with the most associated TCRs seen for DRB1 alleles and the fewest for HLA-C alleles. According to a later genetic analysis, donors in an Asian-associated ancestry cluster had fewer N-insertions in productive TCRs than the roughly 700-donor mean. In a later analysis, HLA-associated TCR beta chains were found to be more clonally expanded and to have lower generation probabilities than equally common non-associated chains. In an earlier analysis of approximately 590 of the donors, most TCR beta V segments appeared in productive rearrangements about 87% or about 30% of the time, broadly matching IMGT annotations. HLA typing was unavailable for some donors at each locus, so association tests used only the typed subset. The only immune exposure information available for the cohort was CMV serostatus. A total of 150 to 200 TCR beta chains were listed by the study as associated with cytomegalovirus. Most TCR sequences were observed very rarely across donors, whereas some public TCRs were present in many individuals. Only TCR beta chains were sequenced in this cohort, and the absence of alpha or paired-chain data limited detectable features. A later analysis associated 15,000 to 20,000 TCR beta sequences with specific HLA alleles at a false discovery rate of 0.05.

The method behind the library was the immunoSEQ multiplex PCR assay. A mixture of 60 forward primers for TCR Vbeta segments and 13 reverse primers for TCR Jbeta segments was used in the multiplex PCR. Amplification of the CDR3 region of rearranged TCR beta genes was performed with a multiplex PCR assay on genomic DNA. Amplified TCR beta libraries were sequenced as 87-base-pair reads on the Illumina HiSeq System. The published analysis was carried out like this. A later analysis counted tens of millions of unique TCR beta chains across the 550 to 750 repertoires, and 10 million to 12 million of these chains were shared by at least two donors. Raw reads were error-corrected and collapsed into unique sequences with a nearest-neighbor algorithm that merged closely related sequences to remove PCR and sequencing errors. Alignment of CDR3 sequences to IMGT reference sequences was used to assign V, D and J gene segments. For a sequence to be retained, a match of at least six nucleotides to both a V gene segment and a J gene segment was required. A rearrangement was called productive if the CDR3 had no stop codons and remained in frame with V and J, and every other rearrangement was called non-productive. CDR3 was defined according to IMGT convention as the region running from the second conserved V-encoded cysteine to the conserved J-encoded phenylalanine. In an earlier analysis of roughly 610 of the donors, sequences lacking an unambiguous match to a single V gene segment were excluded. An earlier analysis of 500 to 700 of the donors classified V segments as functional when productive rearrangements were above 56.7% and as segregating when the standard deviation between donors was above 5%. To diagnose cytomegalovirus status from the catalog of TCR beta chain sequences, a statistical classification framework was built. In a later analysis, V and J genes were assigned by comparing TCR nucleotide sequences against IMGT/GENE-DB human TR gene sequences. A later analysis assigned CDR3 sequences and most-parsimonious VDJ recombination scenarios with the TCRdist pipeline. In a later analysis, each TCR beta chain was defined by its CDR3 amino acid sequence together with its V-gene family, and reads lacking a unique V-gene family were excluded. In a later analysis, around 650 highly shared, low-generation-probability nucleotide sequences were removed to address suspected cross-contamination and a sequencing artifact. A later analysis calculated a clonal expansion index for each public chain from normalized within-repertoire ranks of inferred template counts. A later analysis computed generation probabilities with a VDJ recombination model fitted to out-of-frame rearrangements, and checked the results against IGoR. In a later analysis, TCR-TCR, TCR-HLA and TCR-CMV co-occurrence was scored with hypergeometric tests, and a repertoire-size bias correction was applied to TCR pairs. In a later analysis, false discovery rates were estimated by permuting HLA or CMV assignments 20 times. In a later analysis, co-occurring TCRs were grouped using DBSCAN, and TCRdist sequence similarity was added for clustering within HLA-allele-positive subsets. Repertoires with fewer than 30,000 or more than 120,000 public chains, plus five repertoires with anomalous nucleotide sharing, were excluded from co-occurrence clustering. In its TCRdb copy, this immuneACCESS table keeps in-frame sequences only and misses some clones. Where compared with another copy, unresolved V genes explain less than half of these, and the others have no known cause. That table is the source of V, J and clone size, and D and trimming were worked out from the DNA. This sample gives around 230,000 clones in total; roughly 82% of them show up just once. Nearly 6% of the sample is held by the ten biggest clonotypes.

At the junction V is shortened by 8 bases and J by 2 bases; bases outside the gene matches: 11. The germline V gene (reference sequence) specifies MNHEY as CDR1 and SMNVEV as CDR2. From the cysteine up to the phenylalanine, the CDR3 has a length of 15 residues. The kept DNA is CDR3 alone, 45 bases in frame from the first base. The sequence came from a middle-aged man in good health and CMV-seropositive. The sequencing input was PBMCs. The chain was built from TRBV27 and TRBJ2-7; a stretch of 8 junction bases matches TRBD2. The DNA reads as follows: TGTGCCAGCTCCTCCCGAGCGGGAGCGGCCTACGAGCAGTACTTC. Translation gives CASSSRAGAAYEQYF.